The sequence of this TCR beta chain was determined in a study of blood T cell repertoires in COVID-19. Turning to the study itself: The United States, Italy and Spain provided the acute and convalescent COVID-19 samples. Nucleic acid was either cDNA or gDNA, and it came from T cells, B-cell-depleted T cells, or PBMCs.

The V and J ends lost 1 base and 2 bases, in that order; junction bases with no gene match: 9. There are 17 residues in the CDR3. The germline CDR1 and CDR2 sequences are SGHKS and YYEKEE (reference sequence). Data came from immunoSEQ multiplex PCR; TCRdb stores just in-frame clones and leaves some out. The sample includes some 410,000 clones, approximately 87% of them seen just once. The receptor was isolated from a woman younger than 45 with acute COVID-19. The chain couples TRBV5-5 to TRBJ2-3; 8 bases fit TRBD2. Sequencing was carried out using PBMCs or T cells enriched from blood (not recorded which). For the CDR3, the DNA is TGTGCCAGCAGCTTGAATCCGGCGGGAGGATTCACAGATACGCAGTATTTT. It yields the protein CASSLNPAGGFTDTQYF.